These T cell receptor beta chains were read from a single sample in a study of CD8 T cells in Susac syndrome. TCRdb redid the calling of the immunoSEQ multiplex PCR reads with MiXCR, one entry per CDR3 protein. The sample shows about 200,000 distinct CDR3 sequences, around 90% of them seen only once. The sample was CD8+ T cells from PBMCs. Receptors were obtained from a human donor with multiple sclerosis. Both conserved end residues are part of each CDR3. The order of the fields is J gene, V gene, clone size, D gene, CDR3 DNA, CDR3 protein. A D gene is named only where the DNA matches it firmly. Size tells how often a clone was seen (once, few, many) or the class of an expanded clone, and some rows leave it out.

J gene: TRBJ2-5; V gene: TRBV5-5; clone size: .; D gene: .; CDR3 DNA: TGTGCCAGCACCTACGGACAGCTCCAAGAGACCCAGTACTTC; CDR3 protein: CASTYGQLQETQYF
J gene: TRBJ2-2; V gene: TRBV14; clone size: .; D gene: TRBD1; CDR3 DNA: TGTGCCAGCAGCCGTCCGGGACAGGGAAACACCGGGGAGCTGTTTTTT; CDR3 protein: CASSRPGQGNTGELFF
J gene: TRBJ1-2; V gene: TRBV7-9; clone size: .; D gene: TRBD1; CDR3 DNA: TGTGCCAGCAGCCCAGGGACAGGAGGAGATGGCTACACCTTC; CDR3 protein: CASSPGTGGDGYTF
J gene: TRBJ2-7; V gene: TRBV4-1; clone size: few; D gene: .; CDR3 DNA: TGTGCCAGCAGCCAAGGGGGAGGGTACGAGCAGTACTTC; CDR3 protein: CASSQGGGYEQYF
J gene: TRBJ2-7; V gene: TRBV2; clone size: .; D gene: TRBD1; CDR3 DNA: TGTGCCAGCAGTCCGTCCGGACAGGGGTATTTCTACGAGCAGTACTTC; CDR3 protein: CASSPSGQGYFYEQYF
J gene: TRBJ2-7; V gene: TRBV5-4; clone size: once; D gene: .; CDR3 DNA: TGTGCCAGCAGCATCGCTCCGGGACCCCCTCCATACGAGCAGTACTTC; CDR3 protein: CASSIAPGPPPYEQYF
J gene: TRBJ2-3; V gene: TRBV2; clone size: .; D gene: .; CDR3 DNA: TGTGCCAGCGCTTTTCAGGGGAGCACAGATACGCAGTATTTT; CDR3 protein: CASAFQGSTDTQYF
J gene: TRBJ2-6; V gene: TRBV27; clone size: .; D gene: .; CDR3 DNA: TGTGCCAGCAGTTTTGCTGGGGCCAACGTCCTGACTTTC; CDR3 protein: CASSFAGANVLTF
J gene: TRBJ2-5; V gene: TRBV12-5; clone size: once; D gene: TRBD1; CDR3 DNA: TGTGCTAGTGGTTCCTCCGGAGGGACAGGGGAAGAGACCCAGTACTTC; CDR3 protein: CASGSSGGTGEETQYF
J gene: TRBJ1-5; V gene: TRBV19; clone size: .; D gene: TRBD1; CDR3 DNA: TGTGCCAGTAGTCCCGACAGGGAGTATCAGCCCCAGCATTTT; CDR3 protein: CASSPDREYQPQHF
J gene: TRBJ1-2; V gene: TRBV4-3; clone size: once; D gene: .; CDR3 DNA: TGCGCCAGCAGCCAGCGTGCAGGGAACAGCTATGGCTACACCTTC; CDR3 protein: CASSQRAGNSYGYTF
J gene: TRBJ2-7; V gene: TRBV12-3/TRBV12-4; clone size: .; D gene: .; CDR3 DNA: TGTGCCAGCAGTTTTGGGGTGGGGGGCTCCCACGAGCAGTACTTC; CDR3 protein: CASSFGVGGSHEQYF
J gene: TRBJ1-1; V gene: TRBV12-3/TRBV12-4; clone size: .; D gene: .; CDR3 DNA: TGTGCCAGCAGTTTGGGGATTCACACTGAAGCTTTCTTT; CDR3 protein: CASSLGIHTEAFF
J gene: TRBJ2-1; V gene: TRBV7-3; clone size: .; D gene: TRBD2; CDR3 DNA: TGTGCCAGCAGCTCCAACTTGGGACTAGATTACAATGAGCAGTTCTTC; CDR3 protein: CASSSNLGLDYNEQFF
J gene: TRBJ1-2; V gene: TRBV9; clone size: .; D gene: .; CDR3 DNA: TGTGCCAGCAGCGTGACCCCCGAGGCAGGCCCCAACTATGGCTACACCTTC; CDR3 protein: CASSVTPEAGPNYGYTF
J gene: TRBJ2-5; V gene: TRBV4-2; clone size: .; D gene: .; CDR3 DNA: TGTGCCAGCAGCCAAGATGACGTTACCGAGACCCAGTACTTC; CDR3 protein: CASSQDDVTETQYF
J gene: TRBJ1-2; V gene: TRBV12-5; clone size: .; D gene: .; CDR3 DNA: TGTGCTAGTGGTTTGCCACTCTCGACAGCCCTTAACTATGGCTACACCTTC; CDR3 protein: CASGLPLSTALNYGYTF
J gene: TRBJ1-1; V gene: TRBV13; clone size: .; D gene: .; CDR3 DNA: TGTGCCAGCAGCACGCGATCAGGGCTAACTGAAGCTTTCTTT; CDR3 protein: CASSTRSGLTEAFF
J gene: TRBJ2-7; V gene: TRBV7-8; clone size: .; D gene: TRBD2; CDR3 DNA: TGTGCCAGCAGCTTAGGCTCCGTAGGGGCGGGAGTACAGCAGTACTTC; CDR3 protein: CASSLGSVGAGVQQYF
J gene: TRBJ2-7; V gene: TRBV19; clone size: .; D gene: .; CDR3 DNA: TGTGCCAGTAGTAGGGGATCCTACGAGCAGTACTTC; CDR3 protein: CASSRGSYEQYF
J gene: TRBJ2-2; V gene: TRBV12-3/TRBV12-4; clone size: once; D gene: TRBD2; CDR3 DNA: TGTGCCAGCAGACAGCTAGCGGGGGGGAACACCGGGGAGCTGTTTTTT; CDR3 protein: CASRQLAGGNTGELFF
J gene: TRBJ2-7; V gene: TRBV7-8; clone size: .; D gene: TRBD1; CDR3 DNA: TGTGCCAGCAGCTTAGGATTGGGACAGGGTGCCAAGGACGAGCAGTACTTC; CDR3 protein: CASSLGLGQGAKDEQYF
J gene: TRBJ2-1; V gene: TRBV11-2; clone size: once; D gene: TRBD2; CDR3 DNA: TGTGCCAGCAGCTTGGCCTCGGGGGGATACAATGAGCAGTTCTTC; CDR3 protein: CASSLASGGYNEQFF
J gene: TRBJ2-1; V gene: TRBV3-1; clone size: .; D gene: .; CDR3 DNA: TGTGCCAGCAGCCAAGACCTGGGGGTCTCCTACAATGAGCAGTTCTTC; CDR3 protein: CASSQDLGVSYNEQFF
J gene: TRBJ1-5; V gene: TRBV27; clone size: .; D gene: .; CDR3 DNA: TGTGCCAGCAGTTTATCGCCGGTTGATCAGCCCCAGCATTTT; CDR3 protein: CASSLSPVDQPQHF
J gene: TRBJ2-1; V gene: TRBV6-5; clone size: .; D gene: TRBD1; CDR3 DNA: TGTGCCAGCAGTTACTTGGGACAGGGGGACAATGAGCAGTTCTTC; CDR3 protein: CASSYLGQGDNEQFF
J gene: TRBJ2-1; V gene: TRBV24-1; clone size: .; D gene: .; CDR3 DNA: TGTGCCACCAGTGAGCCCAGGGACCATGAGCAGTTCTTC; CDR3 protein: CATSEPRDHEQFF
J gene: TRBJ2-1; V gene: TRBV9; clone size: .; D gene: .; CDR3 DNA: TGTGCCAGCAGCGTACGGGGGAGTGGGTCAGGAAATGAGCAGTTCTTC; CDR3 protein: CASSVRGSGSGNEQFF
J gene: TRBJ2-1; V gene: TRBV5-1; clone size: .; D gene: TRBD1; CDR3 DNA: TGCGCCAGCAGCCCTGTAGGGACAGGGTCCGCCGATGAGCAGTTCTTC; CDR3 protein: CASSPVGTGSADEQFF
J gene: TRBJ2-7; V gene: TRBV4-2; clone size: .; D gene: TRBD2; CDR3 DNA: TGTGCCAGCAGCCCAGCGGGGGGGAGCTCCTACGAGCAGTACTTC; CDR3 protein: CASSPAGGSSYEQYF
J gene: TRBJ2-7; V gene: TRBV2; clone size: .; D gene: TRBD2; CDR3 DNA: TGTGCCAGCAGTGTCCCCCGGACTAGAGAGCAGTACTTC; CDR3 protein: CASSVPRTREQYF
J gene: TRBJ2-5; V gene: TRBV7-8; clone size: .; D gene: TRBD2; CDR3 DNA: TGTGCCAGCAGCCTACTTAGCGGGGCCCAAGAGACCCAGTACTTC; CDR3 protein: CASSLLSGAQETQYF
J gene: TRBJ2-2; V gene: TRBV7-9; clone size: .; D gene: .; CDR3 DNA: TGTGCCAGCATCCCCCAAGGGGCCGGGGAGCTGTTTTTT; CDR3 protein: CASIPQGAGELFF
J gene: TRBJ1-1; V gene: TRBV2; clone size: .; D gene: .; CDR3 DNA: TGTGCCAGCAGTTTCGGGGGTCCACCTGAAGCTTTCTTT; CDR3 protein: CASSFGGPPEAFF
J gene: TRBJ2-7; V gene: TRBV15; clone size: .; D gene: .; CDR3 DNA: TGTGCCACCAGCAGTTCTGGTTGGACCTCCTACGAGCAGTACTTC; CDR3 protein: CATSSSGWTSYEQYF